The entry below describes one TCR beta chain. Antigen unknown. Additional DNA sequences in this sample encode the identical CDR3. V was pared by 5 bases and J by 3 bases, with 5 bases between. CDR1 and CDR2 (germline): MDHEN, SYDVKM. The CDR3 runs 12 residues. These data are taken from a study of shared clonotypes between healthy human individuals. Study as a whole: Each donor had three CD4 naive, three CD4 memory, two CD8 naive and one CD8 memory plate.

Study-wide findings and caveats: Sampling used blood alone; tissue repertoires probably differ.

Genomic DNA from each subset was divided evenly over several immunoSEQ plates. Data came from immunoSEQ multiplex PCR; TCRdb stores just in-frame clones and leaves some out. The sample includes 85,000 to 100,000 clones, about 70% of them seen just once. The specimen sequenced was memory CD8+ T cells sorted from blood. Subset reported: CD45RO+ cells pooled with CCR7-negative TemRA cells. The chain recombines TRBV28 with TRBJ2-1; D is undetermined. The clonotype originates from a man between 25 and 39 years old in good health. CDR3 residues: CASSRSYNEQFF. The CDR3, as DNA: TGTGCCAGCAGTCGTAGCTACAATGAGCAGTTCTTC.